Listed below are T cell receptor beta chains from one sample, sequenced in a study of blood T cell repertoires in COVID-19. Method: immunoSEQ multiplex PCR; TCRdb's copy keeps in-frame clones and lacks some. The data show approximately 260,000 clones, about 86% seen once. The specimen sequenced was peripheral blood. The receptor set was obtained from a man aged 18 to 29 with active or convalescent COVID-19. CDR3s include the opening cysteine and the closing phenylalanine or tryptophan. D genes are given only for firm matches.

>12|TRBV9|NA|TRBJ1-1
CASKGVSGRAFF
>14|TRBV6-5|TRBD1|TRBJ1-3
CASSTTGLGNTIYF
>13|TRBV27|TRBD1|TRBJ1-1
CASSTTGGTEAFF
>13|TRBV11-2|NA|TRBJ1-4
CASSLSLDEKLFF
>12|TRBV10-3|TRBD2|TRBJ2-7
CAISSREGEQYF
>16|TRBV6-5|NA|TRBJ1-2
CASSYSTNGGLYGYTF
>12|TRBV30|TRBD1|TRBJ1-1
CAWIGGDTEAFF
>15|TRBV5-1|TRBD1|TRBJ1-2
CASRPGQGALGGYTF
>16|TRBV7-7|TRBD2|TRBJ2-3
CASSLGLAGGGDTQYF
>15|TRBV5-5|TRBD1|TRBJ2-5
CASSWGQGESETQYF
>14|TRBV2|NA|TRBJ1-1
CASSEGLQGTEAFF
>14|TRBV5-1|NA|TRBJ2-5
CASRNADIQETQYF
>14|TRBV7-9|NA|TRBJ2-2
CASSPTIGAGELFF
>15|TRBV27|TRBD1|TRBJ2-3
CASSQTGGEGDTQYF
>14|TRBV9|NA|TRBJ2-3
CASSVDAATDTQYF
>13|TRBV27|TRBD2|TRBJ2-5
CASRTGGKETQYF
>15|TRBV13|TRBD2|TRBJ2-1
CASSSEAGTYNEQFF
>18|TRBV6-2/TRBV6-3|NA|TRBJ2-2
CASSYNLPGLSNTGELFF
>15|TRBV5-6|TRBD2|TRBJ2-7
CASSLALAGTYEQYF
>13|TRBV7-9|NA|TRBJ2-1
CASSFLTVNEQFF
>13|TRBV7-2|TRBD2|TRBJ2-7
CASSSIREGEQYF
>13|TRBV19|NA|TRBJ1-1
CASRPGGFAEAFF
>13|TRBV6-5|NA|TRBJ2-5
CASSLTGLETQYF
>16|TRBV4-3|TRBD2|TRBJ2-7
CASSQELAGGPSEQYF
>15|TRBV7-2|TRBD2|TRBJ2-3
CASSLLAGGVDTQYF
>14|TRBV7-9|NA|TRBJ1-6
CASSPAGWNSPLHF
>14|TRBV27|NA|TRBJ1-5
CASSLRRAAGPQHF
>16|TRBV15|NA|TRBJ1-3
CATSVERGSSGNTIYF
>15|TRBV19|NA|TRBJ1-2
CASSGQFLRDYGYTF
>12|TRBV2|NA|TRBJ1-1
CATSLRNTEAFF
>16|TRBV19|NA|TRBJ1-3
CASSPGTHSSGNTIYF
>13|TRBV18|NA|TRBJ1-1
CASSPLSGTEAFF
>13|TRBV27|TRBD1|TRBJ1-1
CATMTGSFAEAFF
>12|TRBV12-3/TRBV12-4|NA|TRBJ1-1
CASSLNAPEAFF
>22|TRBV24-1|NA|TRBJ1-4
CATSDLHAAGQGQLATNEKLFF
>12|TRBV30|NA|TRBJ1-1
CAWSVRGNEAFF
>18|TRBV9|TRBD2|TRBJ2-1
CASSVGPSGMFSYNEQFF
>11|TRBV28|NA|TRBJ2-5
CASKWEETQYF
>17|TRBV7-9|NA|TRBJ2-2
CASSEPSGNTNTGELFF
>15|TRBV30|NA|TRBJ2-7
CAWREGGLLNNEQYF
>15|TRBV9|NA|TRBJ1-1
CASSVSQGSLEEAFF
>12|TRBV3-1/TRBV3-2|NA|TRBJ1-4
CASSQDRQKLFF
>12|TRBV3-1/TRBV3-2|NA|TRBJ2-3
CASSQATDTQYF
>13|TRBV12-3/TRBV12-4|NA|TRBJ2-7
CASSSDTFLEQYF
>15|TRBV5-6|TRBD1|TRBJ1-2
CASSLMGQGWGGYTF
>15|TRBV4-3|TRBD2|TRBJ2-3
CASSLAGGGTDTQYF
>14|TRBV30|NA|TRBJ1-5
CAWSLGVEGQPQHF
>14|TRBV6-5|NA|TRBJ1-2
CASSLSQGAGGYTF
>18|TRBV10-2|TRBD2|TRBJ2-3
CASSDELRGAIIVDTQYF
>12|TRBV5-1|NA|TRBJ2-7
CASSLVSSEQYF
>17|TRBV11-3|TRBD2|TRBJ2-7
CASSLDLAGSTVYEQYF
>17|TRBV19|NA|TRBJ1-5
CASSSRDLGISNQPQHF